This T cell receptor (beta chain) was captured by sequencing in a study of blood T cell repertoires in COVID-19. The repertoire was sequenced with immunoSEQ multiplex PCR; TCRdb's copy has only in-frame clones and lacks some. The table records some 390,000 clones, 87% of them present only once. The V gene's germline CDR1 is MGHRA and CDR2 YSYEKL. The CDR3 runs 17 residues. The V segment lost 3 bases and the J segment 0 bases; nucleotides outside the gene matches: 9. This chain connects TRBV4-1 to TRBJ1-2; TRBD1 matches at 8 bases. The sequenced sample was peripheral blood. The clonotype was recovered from a woman aged 60 to 75 with COVID-19, enrolled during active disease. CDR3 protein: CASSHQDRVETNYGYTF. CDR3 DNA: TGCGCCAGCAGCCATCAGGACAGGGTAGAGACTAACTATGGCTACACCTTC.